This T cell receptor beta chain was sequenced for a study of beta chain features in type 1 diabetes. Study-wide background: In all, about 110 million sorted cells from all samples were analyzed. Study conclusions and caveats: Patients with type 1 diabetes showed fewer VDJ junction insertions and more deletions. Type 1 diabetes patients showed a moderate but significant shortening of TCRB CDR3s in all four CD4+ subsets.

The authors sorted CD4+ naive, central memory, regulatory and stem cell-like memory cells via CD45RO/CCR7/CD25/CD127/CD95/CD27. The authors reverse transcribed all of the isolated RNA, so sequencing captured expressed TCRB transcripts. The protocol was immunoSEQ multiplex PCR, while the TCRdb copy is restricted to in-frame clones and leaves out a portion. The table lists some 700,000 clones, around an eighth of them singletons, with less than 0.025% in the top ten. Note on this clone: Its antigen is not identified.

Sequenced: naive CD4+ T cells from blood. This clonotype originated in a man aged 18 to 30 with type 1 diabetes.

CDR3 in amino acids: CASSESHTGGTIYGYTF. DNA of the CDR3: TGTGCCAGCAGTGAATCCCACACCGGGGGAACAATCTATGGCTACACCTTC. The V gene is TRBV25-1, the J gene TRBJ1-2; possible D gene TRBD1, 5 bases. Per germline, CDR1 MGHDK and CDR2 SYGVNS. V lost 1 base and J lost 4, with 19 bases in between. The CDR3 consists of 17 residues.